This is a list of T cell receptor beta chains from one sample in a study of OX40 agonist ivuxolimab in advanced cancers. TCRdb keeps only in-frame clones here, not all; method: immunoSEQ multiplex PCR. The sample has 100,000 to 150,000 clones; around 93% are singletons. The sequencing used CD4+ or CD8+ T cells sorted from blood, collected in a trial of the OX40 agonist ivuxolimab. The receptor source for this set is an adult with an advanced solid tumor such as melanoma, head and neck, liver or kidney cancer. Each CDR3 is given with its conserved first and last residue. D genes are given only for firm matches. Rows may omit the clone size; those that give it use once, few, many or a size class.

size	J	D	V	CDR3	DNA
-	TRBJ2-7	-	TRBV30	CAWSVQGYEQYF	TGTGCCTGGAGTGTGCAGGGATACGAGCAGTACTTC
-	TRBJ2-7	-	TRBV7-8	CASSPRQASYEQYF	TGTGCCAGCAGCCCCCGACAGGCTTCCTACGAGCAGTACTTC
-	TRBJ2-5	TRBD2	TRBV2	CASSLAGGRETQYF	TGTGCCAGCAGTCTAGCGGGGGGGCGGGAGACCCAGTACTTC
-	TRBJ1-1	-	TRBV14	CASSRLITGAEAFF	TGTGCCAGCAGCCGCCTAATAACCGGAGCTGAAGCTTTCTTT
-	TRBJ1-1	-	TRBV19	CASSGLGNTEAFF	TGTGCCAGCTCTGGGTTGGGGAACACTGAAGCTTTCTTT
-	TRBJ1-3	-	TRBV4-3	CASSQAQGYGNTIYF	TGCGCCAGCAGCCAAGCGCAGGGATACGGAAACACCATATATTTT
-	TRBJ2-1	-	TRBV2	CASKDSRLGPNEQFF	TGTGCCAGCAAGGACTCGAGACTCGGTCCAAATGAGCAGTTCTTC
-	TRBJ2-2	TRBD1	TRBV5-8	CASSLWTGANTGELFF	TGTGCCAGCAGCTTGTGGACAGGAGCAAACACCGGGGAGCTGTTTTTT
-	TRBJ2-3	TRBD1	TRBV10-3	CAISEPQGATADTQYF	TGTGCCATCAGTGAGCCCCAGGGGGCCACAGCAGATACGCAGTATTTT
-	TRBJ2-3	-	TRBV6-1	CASSVGGHTQYF	TGTGCCAGCAGTGTCGGGGGGCATACGCAGTATTTT
-	TRBJ1-4	TRBD1	TRBV6-5	CASSYSGGYYEKLFF	TGTGCCAGCAGTTACTCAGGGGGCTATTATGAAAAACTGTTTTTT
-	TRBJ2-2	TRBD1	TRBV25-1	CASRGTGNTGELFF	TGTGCCAGCAGAGGGACAGGGAACACCGGGGAGCTGTTTTTT
-	TRBJ2-7	-	TRBV6-4	CASSDEGGYEQYF	TGTGCCAGCAGTGACGAGGGGGGATACGAGCAGTACTTC
-	TRBJ2-5	-	TRBV28	CASSFSGARISQEETQYF	TGTGCCAGCAGTTTTTCGGGGGCGCGTATAAGTCAAGAAGAGACCCAGTACTTC
-	TRBJ1-2	TRBD1	TRBV6-4	CASSDEDRVGDGYTF	TGTGCCAGCAGTGACGAGGACAGGGTCGGTGATGGCTACACCTTC
-	TRBJ1-6	-	TRBV5-1	CASSSGPPGYNSPLHF	TGCGCCAGCAGCTCGGGACCGCCCGGCTATAATTCACCCCTCCACTTT
-	TRBJ2-7	TRBD2	TRBV28	CASSLDGSVRFGPPGGYEQYF	TGTGCCAGCAGTTTAGACGGATCAGTCCGATTCGGGCCTCCGGGGGGCTACGAGCAGTACTTC
-	TRBJ1-4	TRBD1	TRBV4-1	CASRDRVTNEKLFF	TGCGCCAGCAGAGACAGGGTAACTAATGAAAAACTGTTTTTT
-	TRBJ2-5	TRBD2	TRBV19	CASSELAGGRETQYF	TGTGCCAGTAGCGAACTAGCGGGGGGGCGGGAGACCCAGTACTTC
-	TRBJ1-5	-	TRBV18	CASSDTNNQPQHF	TGTGCCAGCTCGGACACCAACAATCAGCCCCAGCATTTT
-	TRBJ2-1	TRBD2	TRBV27	CASSRTGGYNEQFF	TGTGCCAGCAGCCGAACGGGGGGTTACAATGAGCAGTTCTTC
-	TRBJ2-7	TRBD1	TRBV6-5	CASSEETGGVEQYF	TGTGCCAGCAGCGAGGAGACAGGGGGCGTGGAGCAGTACTTC
-	TRBJ2-5	-	TRBV21-1	CASSASGQGSKETQYF	TGTGCCAGCAGCGCCAGCGGACAGGGGAGTAAGGAGACCCAGTACTTC
-	TRBJ2-2	-	TRBV7-9	CASRQTGNTGELFF	TGTGCCAGCAGACAGACAGGGAACACCGGGGAGCTGTTTTTT
-	TRBJ2-4	-	TRBV28	CASTKGRISKNIQYF	TGTGCCAGCACCAAAGGGCGTATTTCCAAAAACATTCAGTACTTC
-	TRBJ1-5	-	TRBV5-6	CASSFLGGTGGNQPQHF	TGTGCCAGCAGCTTCCTTGGCGGGACGGGGGGGAATCAGCCCCAGCATTTT
-	TRBJ2-3	-	TRBV2	CASSDRATDTQYF	TGTGCCAGCAGTGACAGAGCCACAGATACGCAGTATTTT
-	TRBJ2-3	TRBD2	TRBV10-1	CASRASGVTDTQYF	TGCGCCAGCAGGGCTAGCGGGGTGACAGATACGCAGTATTTT
-	TRBJ2-5	-	TRBV6-1	CASNEGGDVETQYF	TGTGCCAGCAATGAAGGAGGGGATGTTGAGACCCAGTACTTC
-	TRBJ1-4	-	TRBV5-1	CASSYGPGEKLFF	TGCGCCAGCAGCTACGGACCAGGTGAAAAACTGTTTTTT
-	TRBJ2-3	-	TRBV5-1	CASSEGAASATDTQYF	TGCGCCAGCTCGGAGGGGGCAGCCTCAGCCACAGATACGCAGTATTTT
-	TRBJ1-1	-	TRBV5-4	CASSPGGTRDTEAFF	TGTGCCAGCAGCCCCGGCGGGACAAGGGACACTGAGGCTTTCTTT
-	TRBJ1-6	-	TRBV7-2	CASSLAGLPLHF	TGTGCCAGCAGCTTAGCAGGATTACCCCTCCACTTT
-	TRBJ2-2	TRBD2	TRBV27	CASSELAGLNTGELFF	TGTGCCAGCAGTGAGCTAGCGGGGCTCAACACCGGGGAGCTGTTTTTT
-	TRBJ2-2	TRBD1	TRBV28	CASSRDSVIGELFF	TGTGCCAGCAGCAGGGACAGCGTGATCGGGGAGCTGTTTTTT
-	TRBJ2-5	-	TRBV20-1	CSGRAQGTQYF	TGCAGTGGACGGGCCCAAGGGACCCAGTACTTC
-	TRBJ2-3	-	TRBV20-1	CSAGRGDTQYF	TGCAGTGCCGGCCGGGGAGATACGCAGTATTTT
few	TRBJ2-7	-	TRBV2	CASSVVSRDNYEQYF	TGTGCCAGCAGTGTGGTTTCCCGGGACAACTACGAGCAGTACTTC